These 4 T cell receptor beta chains were sequenced from one sample in a study of T-cell reconstitution after alpha-beta-depleted transplantation in children. Unique molecular identifiers were incorporated when the TCRbeta library was constructed. MiXCR, applied by TCRdb to the PCR reads, yields one record per CDR3 protein. The sample shows about 610,000 distinct CDR3 sequences, 10% of them seen only once. The sequences come from PBMCs from the stem cell graft donor, collected from the stem cell graft. The receptor set was obtained from a human donor who donated a stem cell graft to a child with acute myeloid leukemia.

This clonotype was counted between two and nine times. The chain recombines TRBV7-2 with TRBJ1-5; 9 bases agree with TRBD1. There are 15 residues in the CDR3. After removal of 5 bases from V and 7 bases from J, the junction contained 9 bases not matched to a gene. The germline gives CDR1 SGHTA, CDR2 FQGNSA. For the CDR3, the DNA is TGTGCCAGCAGCCCGAGACAGGGGGGACGGCAGCCCCAGCATTTT. Translating gives CASSPRQGGRQPQHF.

This clonotype was recorded at least ten times. The chain joins TRBV3-1 to TRBJ2-1, with 10 bases that match TRBD1. Germline V gene sequence: CDR1 LGHDT, CDR2 YNNKEL (reference sequence). J gave up 5 bases and V 1 base, and 5 bases lay outside the gene matches. The CDR3 has 16 residues. DNA of the CDR3: TGTGCCAGCAGCCAAGTTGGGACAGGGGAGAACAATGAGCAGTTCTTC. This encodes CASSQVGTGENNEQFF.

The chain recombines TRBV20-1 with TRBJ2-3, with 11 bases lining up with TRBD2. The germline CDR1 and CDR2 sequences are DFQATT and SNEGSKA (reference sequence). This CDR3 spans 13 amino acids. The trim removed 5 bases at V and 7 bases at J, leaving 5 bases unmatched. Here the CDR3 reads CSAWTSGSNTQYF. In nucleotides, the CDR3 is TGCAGTGCTTGGACTAGCGGGTCAAATACGCAGTATTTT.

The gene calls are TRBV30 and TRBJ2-7; D is unclear. The ends were cut back, 3 bases at V and 3 bases at J, with 6 bases in the middle. The CDR3 covers 11 residues. Germline-derived CDR1 and CDR2 are GTSNPN and SVGIG (reference sequence). The DNA for the CDR3 is TGTGCCTGGAGCAAAAACTACGAGCAGTACTTC. It encodes CAWSKNYEQYF. Combining the CDR3 with reference TRBV30 and TRBJ2-7 gives the whole variable domain SQTIHQWPATLVQPVGSPLSLECTVEGTSNPNLYWYRQAAGRGLQLLFYSVGIGQISSEVPQNLSASRPQDRQFILSSKKLLLSDSGFYLCAWSKNYEQYFGPGTRLTVT.